Described below is a single T cell receptor (beta chain) sequence and its context. The V and J ends lost 0 bases and 6 bases, in that order; junction bases with no gene match: 7. CDR3 length: 16 residues. Germline CDR1 reads MNHNS; CDR2 reads SASEGT. Profiling relied on immunoSEQ multiplex PCR, and the TCRdb table lists in-frame clones only, not all of them. The sample holds 200,000 to 300,000 clones, 81% seen once. This sample stems from a study of blood T cell repertoires in COVID-19. The chain combines TRBV6-1 with TRBJ1-5, with TRBD1 matching 8 bases. The sequence was obtained from an elderly woman with acute or convalescent COVID-19. The sequenced sample was peripheral blood. CDR3 in amino acids: CASSEARTGIGQPQHF. CDR3 sequence (DNA): TGTGCCAGCAGTGAAGCTAGGACAGGGATAGGTCAGCCCCAGCATTTT.